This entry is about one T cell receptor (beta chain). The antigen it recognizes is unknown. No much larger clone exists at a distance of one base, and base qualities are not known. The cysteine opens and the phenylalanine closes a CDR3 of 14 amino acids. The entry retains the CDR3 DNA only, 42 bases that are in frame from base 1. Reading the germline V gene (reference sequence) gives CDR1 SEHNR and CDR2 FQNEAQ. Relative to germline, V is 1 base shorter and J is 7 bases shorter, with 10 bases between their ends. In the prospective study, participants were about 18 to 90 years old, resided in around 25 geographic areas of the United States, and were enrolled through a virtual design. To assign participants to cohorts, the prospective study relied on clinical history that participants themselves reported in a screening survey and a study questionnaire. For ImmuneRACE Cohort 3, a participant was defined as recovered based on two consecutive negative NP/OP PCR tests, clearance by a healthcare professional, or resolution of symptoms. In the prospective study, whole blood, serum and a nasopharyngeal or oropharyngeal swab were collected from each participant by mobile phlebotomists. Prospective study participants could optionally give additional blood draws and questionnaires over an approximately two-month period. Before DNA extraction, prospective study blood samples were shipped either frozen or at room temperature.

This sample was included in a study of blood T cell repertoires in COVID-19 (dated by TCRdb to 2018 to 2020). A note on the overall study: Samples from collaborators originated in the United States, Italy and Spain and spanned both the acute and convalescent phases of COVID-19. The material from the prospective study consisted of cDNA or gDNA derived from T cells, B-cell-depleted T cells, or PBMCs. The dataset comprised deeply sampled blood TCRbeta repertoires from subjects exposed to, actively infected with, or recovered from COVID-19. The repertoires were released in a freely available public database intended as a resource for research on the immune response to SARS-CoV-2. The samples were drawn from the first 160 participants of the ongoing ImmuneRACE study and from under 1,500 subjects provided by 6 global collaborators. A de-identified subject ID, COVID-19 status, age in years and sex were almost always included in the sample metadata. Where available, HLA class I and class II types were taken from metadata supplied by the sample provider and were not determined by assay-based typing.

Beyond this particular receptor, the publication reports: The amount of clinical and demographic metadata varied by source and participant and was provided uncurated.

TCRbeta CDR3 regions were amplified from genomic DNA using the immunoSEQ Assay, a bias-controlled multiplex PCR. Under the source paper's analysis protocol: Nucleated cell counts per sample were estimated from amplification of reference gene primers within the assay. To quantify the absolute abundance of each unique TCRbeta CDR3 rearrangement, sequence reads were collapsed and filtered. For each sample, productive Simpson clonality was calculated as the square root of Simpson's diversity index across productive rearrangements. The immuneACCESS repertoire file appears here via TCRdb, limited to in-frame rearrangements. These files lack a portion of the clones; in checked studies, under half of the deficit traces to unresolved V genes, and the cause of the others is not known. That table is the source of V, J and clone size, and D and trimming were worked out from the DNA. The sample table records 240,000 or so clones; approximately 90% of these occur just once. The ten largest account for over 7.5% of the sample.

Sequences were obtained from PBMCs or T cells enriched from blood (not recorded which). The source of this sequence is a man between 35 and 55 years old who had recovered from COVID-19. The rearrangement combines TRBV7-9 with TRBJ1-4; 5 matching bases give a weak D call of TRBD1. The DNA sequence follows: TGTGCCAGCAGCTTAGAGGGACTCGGTGAAAAACTGTTTTTT. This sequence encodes CASSLEGLGEKLFF.